The rows below give T cell receptor beta chains drawn from one sample of a study of T cells in tuberculosis. Sequenced by immunoSEQ multiplex PCR; TCRdb stores in-frame clones only, minus some. The repertoire consists of over 30,000 clones, with 93% occurring once and the leading ten covering about an eighth. The sequences come from PBMCs, collected at tuberculosis diagnosis. The receptors derive from an adult with tuberculosis. CDR3s include the opening cysteine and the closing phenylalanine or tryptophan. D genes are given only for firm matches. Clone size appears in some rows only: once, few, many, or a class for an expanded clone.

cdr3_nt: TGTGCCAGCAGCTTAGTCCTCCGGGACACAGATACGCAGTATTTT; cdr3_aa: CASSLVLRDTDTQYF; clone_size: once; j_call: TRBJ2-3; d_call: .; cdr3_length: 15; v_call: TRBV11-2
cdr3_nt: TGTGCCTGGAGTGAGGCTCAGGTGAACACTGAAGCTTTCTTT; cdr3_aa: CAWSEAQVNTEAFF; clone_size: .; j_call: TRBJ1-1; d_call: .; cdr3_length: 14; v_call: TRBV30
cdr3_nt: TGCGCCAGTAGGGCGGGAACAACAAGTACGCAGTATTTT; cdr3_aa: CASRAGTTSTQYF; clone_size: .; j_call: TRBJ2-3; d_call: .; cdr3_length: 13; v_call: TRBV10-2
cdr3_nt: TGTGCCAGCAGCTTGGGGACAGGGGCCTACGAGCAGTACTTC; cdr3_aa: CASSLGTGAYEQYF; clone_size: .; j_call: TRBJ2-7; d_call: TRBD1; cdr3_length: 14; v_call: TRBV5-6
cdr3_nt: TGCGCCAGCAGCCTCACTAGCGGGGACACCGGGGAGCTGTTTTTT; cdr3_aa: CASSLTSGDTGELFF; clone_size: .; j_call: TRBJ2-2; d_call: TRBD2; cdr3_length: 15; v_call: TRBV5-1
cdr3_nt: TGTGCCAGCGGCTCAGATAGCAATCAGCCCCAGCATTTT; cdr3_aa: CASGSDSNQPQHF; clone_size: .; j_call: TRBJ1-5; d_call: .; cdr3_length: 13; v_call: TRBV2
cdr3_nt: TGTGCCAGCAGTTCTCACAGGGTCGAGACCCAGTACTTC; cdr3_aa: CASSSHRVETQYF; clone_size: .; j_call: TRBJ2-5; d_call: .; cdr3_length: 13; v_call: TRBV6-5
cdr3_nt: TGTGCCAGCAGTTACGGGACAAACACTGAAGCTTTCTTT; cdr3_aa: CASSYGTNTEAFF; clone_size: once; j_call: TRBJ1-1; d_call: .; cdr3_length: 13; v_call: TRBV6-5
cdr3_nt: TGTGCCAGCAGCTTGGAGTTTCTGGGTGAGGTCACTGAAGCTTTCTTT; cdr3_aa: CASSLEFLGEVTEAFF; clone_size: .; j_call: TRBJ1-1; d_call: .; cdr3_length: 16; v_call: TRBV5-4
cdr3_nt: TGCGCCAGCAGCCAAGCTGAGGGTACTCAGCCCCAGCATTTT; cdr3_aa: CASSQAEGTQPQHF; clone_size: .; j_call: TRBJ1-5; d_call: .; cdr3_length: 14; v_call: TRBV4-1
cdr3_nt: TGTGCCAGCAAACCTACAGCGGGAGGGTCCTTCGGTGAGCAGTTCTTC; cdr3_aa: CASKPTAGGSFGEQFF; clone_size: once; j_call: TRBJ2-1; d_call: TRBD2; cdr3_length: 16; v_call: TRBV2
cdr3_nt: TGTGCCAGCAGCTTCCTGACTAGCGCCAGCTCCTACAATGAGCAGTTCTTC; cdr3_aa: CASSFLTSASSYNEQFF; clone_size: .; j_call: TRBJ2-1; d_call: TRBD2; cdr3_length: 17; v_call: TRBV5-6
cdr3_nt: TGTGCCAGCAGTTTCGTCCCTAGCGCCACCGGGGAGCTGTTTTTT; cdr3_aa: CASSFVPSATGELFF; clone_size: .; j_call: TRBJ2-2; d_call: .; cdr3_length: 15; v_call: TRBV28
cdr3_nt: TGTGCCAGCAGTTTCTTAGGGGGCAGCGGTGAAAAACTGTTTTTT; cdr3_aa: CASSFLGGSGEKLFF; clone_size: .; j_call: TRBJ1-4; d_call: TRBD1; cdr3_length: 15; v_call: TRBV28
cdr3_nt: TGTGCCTGGAGTGTACATGATCCGCCGGACAGTCTCTATAATTCACCCCTCCACTTT; cdr3_aa: CAWSVHDPPDSLYNSPLHF; clone_size: .; j_call: TRBJ1-6; d_call: .; cdr3_length: 19; v_call: TRBV30
cdr3_nt: TGTGCCAGCTCGCGGGAACAGGTTAACTATGGCTACACCTTC; cdr3_aa: CASSREQVNYGYTF; clone_size: .; j_call: TRBJ1-2; d_call: .; cdr3_length: 14; v_call: TRBV18
cdr3_nt: TGCAGCGTTGATCGGCTAGCGGGAGAGACCCAGTACTTC; cdr3_aa: CSVDRLAGETQYF; clone_size: .; j_call: TRBJ2-5; d_call: TRBD2; cdr3_length: 13; v_call: TRBV29-1
cdr3_nt: TGTGCCAGCAGCTTGACAACCGTGACAGGGGGCTACAGCTACACCTTC; cdr3_aa: CASSLTTVTGGYSYTF; clone_size: .; j_call: TRBJ1-2; d_call: TRBD1; cdr3_length: 16; v_call: TRBV7-8
cdr3_nt: TGTGCCAGCGCACCGGGGCGGGGTGGCCGAGGCGAGCAGTACTTC; cdr3_aa: CASAPGRGGRGEQYF; clone_size: .; j_call: TRBJ2-7; d_call: .; cdr3_length: 15; v_call: TRBV5-6
cdr3_nt: TGTGCCAGCTCACCCCCTTCTAGCGGGAGTCCGAAGACCCAGTACTTC; cdr3_aa: CASSPPSSGSPKTQYF; clone_size: .; j_call: TRBJ2-5; d_call: TRBD2; cdr3_length: 16; v_call: TRBV18
cdr3_nt: TGTGCCAGCAGCTCGGGACACTCCTACGAGCAGTACTTC; cdr3_aa: CASSSGHSYEQYF; clone_size: .; j_call: TRBJ2-7; d_call: .; cdr3_length: 13; v_call: TRBV5-6
cdr3_nt: TGTGCCAGCAGTGAAGGACTAGCGGGAGGCCCGTACTTC; cdr3_aa: CASSEGLAGGPYF; clone_size: few; j_call: TRBJ2-5; d_call: TRBD2; cdr3_length: 13; v_call: TRBV2
cdr3_nt: TGTGCCAGCAGCGCCGGAGGGCTTATCCAAGAGACCCAGTACTTC; cdr3_aa: CASSAGGLIQETQYF; clone_size: .; j_call: TRBJ2-5; d_call: .; cdr3_length: 15; v_call: TRBV9
cdr3_nt: TGCGCCAGCAGCTACCTCGGGGGGTTCACAGATACGCAGTATTTT; cdr3_aa: CASSYLGGFTDTQYF; clone_size: .; j_call: TRBJ2-3; d_call: TRBD2; cdr3_length: 15; v_call: TRBV5-1
cdr3_nt: TGTGCCAGCAGCGTAGAGGCTAGCGGGGGCCCCTATCAGTACTTC; cdr3_aa: CASSVEASGGPYQYF; clone_size: .; j_call: TRBJ2-4; d_call: TRBD2; cdr3_length: 15; v_call: TRBV9